The clone carrying this TCR beta chain showed up many times. Any patient presenting with uncontrolled infection, other autoimmune disease, pregnancy or lactation was left out. TCR beta CDR3 regions were amplified from RNA. When the TCR CDR3 underwent first-round RT-PCR, the HTBI primer set was used. TCRdb recomputed calls from the multiplex PCR reads with MiXCR, one row per CDR3 protein. The table has 400,000 or so distinct CDR3 sequences, about 16% seen once. This entry belongs to a study of T cells in Graves' hyperthyroidism and ophthalmopathy. This CDR3 spans 18 amino acids. V trimming: 7 bases; J trimming: 2 bases; junction bases outside the gene matches: 16. Germline V gene sequence: CDR1 MNHNS, CDR2 SASEGT.

The sequence was obtained from a woman aged 55-70 years with Graves' ophthalmopathy. V gene TRBV6-1 combines with J gene TRBJ1-5; the match to TRBD1 covers 8 bases. Sequencing input: blood. DNA of the CDR3: TGTGCCAGCACCCAAGGACAGGGCCTTACGTCGCGCAATCAGCCCCAGCATTTT. It yields the protein CASTQGQGLTSRNQPQHF.